This T cell receptor (beta chain) was captured in a study of blood T cells in healthy people across ages. Trimming took 7 bases from V and 5 from J, leaving 17 bases between them. The germline CDR1 and CDR2 sequences are SQVTM and ANQGSEA. CDR3 size: 14 residues. A note on this clonotype: What it binds is not known.

Sample-barcoded 5' priming and a J-beta primer mix drove a second PCR of 7 to 11 cycles. Every cDNA molecule carried a tag from a template-switch adaptor bearing 12 random nucleotides. Each CDR3 protein gets one entry after TCRdb re-called the 5' RACE reads with MiXCR. The sample has under 1,000,000 distinct CDR3 sequences, around 36% seen once; the top ten hold around 13%. Study-wide findings and caveats: Because sorting was not performed, PBMCs prevented conclusive naive versus antigen-experienced comparison. Both higher diversity and more naive CD4+ cells marked long-lived donors when set against aged donors. Older individuals had lower TCR beta diversity per million T cells (the decline was roughly linear).

This TCR derives from a man younger than 30 in good health. V usage is TRBV29-1 and J usage is TRBJ1-4; the D gene is possibly TRBD1 (5 bases). Sequencing used blood. The chain's CDR3 is CSARPGPLNEKLFF. CDR3 sequence (DNA): TGCAGCGCGCGGCCAGGGCCTTTAAATGAAAAACTGTTTTTT. The full variable domain, rest sourced from reference TRBV29-1 and TRBJ1-4, is SAVISQKPSRDICQRGTSLTIQCQVDSQVTMMFWYRQQPGQSLTLIATANQGSEATYESGFVIDKFPISRPNLTFSTLTVSNMSPEDSSIYLCSARPGPLNEKLFFGSGTQLSVL.